This T cell receptor (beta chain) derives from a study of T-cell reconstitution after alpha-beta-depleted transplantation in children. Unique molecular identifiers featured in how the TCRbeta library was prepared. Each CDR3 protein is one row after TCRdb ran MiXCR on the PCR reads. The repertoire holds 600,000 to 700,000 distinct CDR3 sequences, with 16% as singletons. There are many counts of this clonotype. V was clipped by 6 bases and J by 6 bases, with 8 bases between them. The CDR3 loop spans 10 amino acids. The germline gives CDR1 DFQATT, CDR2 SNEGSKA (reference sequence). This receptor was taken from a human donor who donated a stem cell graft to a child with acute myeloid leukemia. The chain employs TRBV20-1 and TRBJ1-1, with D unresolved. Here the sequenced sample was PBMCs from the stem cell graft donor, taken from the stem cell graft. The CDR3 here is CSAQRSEAFF. DNA of the CDR3: TGCAGTGCCCAAAGGTCTGAAGCTTTCTTT.